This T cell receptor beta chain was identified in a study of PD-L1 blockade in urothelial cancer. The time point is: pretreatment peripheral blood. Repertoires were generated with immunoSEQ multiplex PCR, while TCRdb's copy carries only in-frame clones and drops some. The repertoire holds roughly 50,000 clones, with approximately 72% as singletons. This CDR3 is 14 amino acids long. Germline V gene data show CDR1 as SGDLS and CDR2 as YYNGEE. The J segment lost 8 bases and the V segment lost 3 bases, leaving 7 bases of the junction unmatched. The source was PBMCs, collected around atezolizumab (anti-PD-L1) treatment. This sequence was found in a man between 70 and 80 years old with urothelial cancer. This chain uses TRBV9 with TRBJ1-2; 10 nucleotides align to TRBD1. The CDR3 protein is CASSARQGAYGYTF. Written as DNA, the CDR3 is TGTGCCAGCAGCGCCCGACAGGGGGCTTACGGCTACACCTTC.